These T cell receptor beta chains were read from a single sample in a study of blood T cell repertoires in COVID-19. Sequencing was performed with immunoSEQ multiplex PCR; in TCRdb, only in-frame clones are kept and a portion is missing. The sample has about 380,000 clones, around 87% seen once. Sequencing was carried out using PBMCs or T cells enriched from blood (not recorded which). The receptors were sampled from a man aged 25 to 40 who had recovered from COVID-19. Both conserved end residues are trimmed from each CDR3. D genes are given only for firm matches.

TRBV4-1	.	TRBJ1-5	ASSQDPMAGQPQH
TRBV5-4	.	TRBJ2-5	ASSFTAEETQY
TRBV5-1	.	TRBJ2-7	ASSDSRGVYEQY
TRBV4-1	.	TRBJ2-2	ASSQVPTGSGELF
TRBV7-7	TRBD1	TRBJ2-7	ASSLGQGAGYEQY
TRBV5-1	.	TRBJ2-3	ASKMGQGGTDTQY
TRBV2	TRBD1	TRBJ1-6	ASRDRGPRDSPLH
TRBV6-5	TRBD1	TRBJ2-1	ASSSPGGAYNEQF
TRBV11-2	.	TRBJ1-2	ASSLDRADMRLSHPYGYT
TRBV10-3	.	TRBJ2-7	AIRDSVGETYEQY
TRBV24-1	TRBD1	TRBJ2-5	ATSDPRTGGETQY
TRBV3-1/TRBV3-2	TRBD1	TRBJ1-2	ASSQEGTGLYGYT
TRBV18	TRBD1	TRBJ1-1	ASSPRPWDRVENTEAF
TRBV10-3	TRBD1	TRBJ1-5	AISSGQEANQPQH
TRBV19	.	TRBJ1-1	ASIYRERMNTEAF
TRBV7-9	TRBD1	TRBJ2-1	ASSLELWGTGGYNEQF
TRBV10-3	.	TRBJ2-7	AISASLTGEQY
TRBV2	.	TRBJ1-5	ASSEEGVNQPQH